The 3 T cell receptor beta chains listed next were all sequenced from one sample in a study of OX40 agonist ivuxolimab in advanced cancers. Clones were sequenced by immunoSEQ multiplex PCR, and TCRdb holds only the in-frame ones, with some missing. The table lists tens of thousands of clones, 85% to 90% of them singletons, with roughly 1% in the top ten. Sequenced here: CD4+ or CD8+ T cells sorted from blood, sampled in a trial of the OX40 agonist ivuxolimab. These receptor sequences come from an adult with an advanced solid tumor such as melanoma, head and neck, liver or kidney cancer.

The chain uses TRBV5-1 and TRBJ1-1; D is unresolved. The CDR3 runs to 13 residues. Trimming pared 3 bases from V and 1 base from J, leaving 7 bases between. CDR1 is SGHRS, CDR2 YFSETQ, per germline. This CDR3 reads CASSYYGNTEAFF. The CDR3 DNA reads TGCGCCAGCAGCTACTACGGGAACACTGAAGCTTTCTTT.

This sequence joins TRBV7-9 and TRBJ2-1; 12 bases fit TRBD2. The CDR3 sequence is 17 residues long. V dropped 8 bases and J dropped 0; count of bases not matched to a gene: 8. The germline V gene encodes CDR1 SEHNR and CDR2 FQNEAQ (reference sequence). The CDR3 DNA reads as TGTGCCAGCCTACTAGCGGGGGGCCTTAGCTCCTACAATGAGCAGTTCTTC. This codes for CASLLAGGLSSYNEQFF.

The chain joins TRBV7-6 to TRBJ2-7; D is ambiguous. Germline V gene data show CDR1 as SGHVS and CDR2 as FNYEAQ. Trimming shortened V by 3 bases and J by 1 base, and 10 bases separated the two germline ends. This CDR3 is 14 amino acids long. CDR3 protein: CASSFGQASYEQYF. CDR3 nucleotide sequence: TGTGCCAGCAGCTTCGGGCAGGCTTCCTACGAGCAGTACTTC.